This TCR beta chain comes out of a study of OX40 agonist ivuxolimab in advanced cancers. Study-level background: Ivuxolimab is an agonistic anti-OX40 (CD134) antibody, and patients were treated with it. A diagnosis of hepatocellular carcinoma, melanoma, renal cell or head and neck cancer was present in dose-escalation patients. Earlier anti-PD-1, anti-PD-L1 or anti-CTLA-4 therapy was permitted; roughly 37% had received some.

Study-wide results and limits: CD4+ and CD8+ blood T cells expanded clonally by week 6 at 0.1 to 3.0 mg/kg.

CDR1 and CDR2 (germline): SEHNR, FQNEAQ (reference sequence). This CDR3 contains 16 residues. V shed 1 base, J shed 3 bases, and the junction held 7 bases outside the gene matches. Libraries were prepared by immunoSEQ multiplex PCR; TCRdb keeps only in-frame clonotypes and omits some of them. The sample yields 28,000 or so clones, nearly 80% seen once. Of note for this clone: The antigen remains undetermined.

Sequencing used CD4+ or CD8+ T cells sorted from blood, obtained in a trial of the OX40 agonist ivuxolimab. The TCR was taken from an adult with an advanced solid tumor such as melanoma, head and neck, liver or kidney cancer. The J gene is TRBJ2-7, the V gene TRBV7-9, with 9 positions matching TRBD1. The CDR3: CASSLVARTGVYEQYF. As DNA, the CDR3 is TGTGCCAGCAGCTTAGTCGCCAGGACAGGGGTCTACGAGCAGTACTTC.